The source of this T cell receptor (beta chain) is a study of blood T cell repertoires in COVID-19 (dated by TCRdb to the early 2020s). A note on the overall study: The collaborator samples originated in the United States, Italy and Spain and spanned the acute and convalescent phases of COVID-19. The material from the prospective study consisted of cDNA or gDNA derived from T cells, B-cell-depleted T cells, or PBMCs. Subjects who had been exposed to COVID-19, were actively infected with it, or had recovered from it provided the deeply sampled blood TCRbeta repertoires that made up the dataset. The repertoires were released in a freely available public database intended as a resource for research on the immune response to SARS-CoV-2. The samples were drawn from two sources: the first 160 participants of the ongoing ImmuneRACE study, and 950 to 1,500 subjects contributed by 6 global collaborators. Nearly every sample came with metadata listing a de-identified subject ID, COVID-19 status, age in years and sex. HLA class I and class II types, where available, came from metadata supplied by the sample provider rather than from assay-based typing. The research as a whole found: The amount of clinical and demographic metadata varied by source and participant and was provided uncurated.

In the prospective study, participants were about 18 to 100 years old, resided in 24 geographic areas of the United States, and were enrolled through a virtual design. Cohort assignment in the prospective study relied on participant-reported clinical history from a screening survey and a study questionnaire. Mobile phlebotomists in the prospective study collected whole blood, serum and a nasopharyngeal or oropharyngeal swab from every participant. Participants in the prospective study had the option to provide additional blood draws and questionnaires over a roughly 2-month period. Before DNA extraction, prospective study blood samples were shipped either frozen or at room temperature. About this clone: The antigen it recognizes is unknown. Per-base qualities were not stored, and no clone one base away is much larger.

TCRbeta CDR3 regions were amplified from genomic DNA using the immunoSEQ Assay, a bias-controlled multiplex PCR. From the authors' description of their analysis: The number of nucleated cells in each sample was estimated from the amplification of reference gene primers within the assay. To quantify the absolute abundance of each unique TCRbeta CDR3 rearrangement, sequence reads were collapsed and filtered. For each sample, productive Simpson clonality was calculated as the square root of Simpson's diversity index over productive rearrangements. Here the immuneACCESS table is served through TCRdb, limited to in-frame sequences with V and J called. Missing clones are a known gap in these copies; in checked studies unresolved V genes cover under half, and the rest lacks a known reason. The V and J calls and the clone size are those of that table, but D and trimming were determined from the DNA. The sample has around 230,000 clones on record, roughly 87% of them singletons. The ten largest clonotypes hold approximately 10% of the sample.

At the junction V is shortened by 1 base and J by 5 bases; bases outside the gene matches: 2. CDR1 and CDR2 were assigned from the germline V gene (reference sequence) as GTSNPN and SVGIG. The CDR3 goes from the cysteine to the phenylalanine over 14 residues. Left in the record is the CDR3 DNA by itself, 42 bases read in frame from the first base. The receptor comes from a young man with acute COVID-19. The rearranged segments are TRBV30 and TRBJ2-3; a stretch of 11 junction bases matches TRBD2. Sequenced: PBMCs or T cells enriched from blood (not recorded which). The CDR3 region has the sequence CAWSAGLAGDTQYF. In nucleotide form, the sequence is TGTGCCTGGAGTGCAGGACTAGCGGGAGATACGCAGTATTTT.